Sequencing of this T cell receptor (beta chain) was carried out in a study of CD8+CD57+ T cells in acquired aplastic anemia. Study-wide background: The mean DNA yield obtained from sorted CD4+ and CD8+ cells came to 3 to 4 ug. In CD4+ cells, healthy donors produced an average of around 9.9 million reads.

General study points: About 28 sequences, all CD8+ CDR3, were shared between patients and controls.

This CDR3 has 15 residues. CDR1 is SEHNR, CDR2 FQNEAQ, per germline (reference sequence). For CDR3 and TCR beta VDJ profiling, genomic DNA was the template used. One entry per CDR3 protein, called by TCRdb with MiXCR from the reads. Of about 220,000 distinct CDR3 sequences listed, almost 35% are singletons. Remarks on this clonotype: Its target is not known. It may be a read error: a sequence one base away is much more abundant.

Sequencing was performed on sorted CD4+, CD8+, or CD8+CD57+ T cells (not recorded which) from PBMCs. The sequence was obtained from a human donor in good health, serving as a control. The chain couples TRBV7-9 to TRBJ1-6; no reliable D call. CDR3 region: CVSAPDGWVNSPLHF. CDR3 in DNA: TGTGTCAGCGCTCCCGACGGGTGGGTGAATTCACCCCTCCACTTT.